Presented here are 25 T cell receptor beta chains from one specimen sequenced in a study of glioma-infiltrating T cells after dendritic cell vaccination. Data came from immunoSEQ multiplex PCR; TCRdb stores just in-frame clones and leaves some out. The profile shows 90,000 to 140,000 clones, 90% of them singletons. The time point denotes: after dendritic cell vaccination, including at tumor progression/relapse. This specimen was blood, taken after dendritic cell vaccination. These receptors all stem from a human donor with glioblastoma.

J is TRBJ2-7 and V is TRBV11-2; 10 positions match TRBD2. The germline gives CDR1 SGHAT, CDR2 FQNNGV. CDR3 length equals 15 residues. V trimming: 1 base; J trimming: 4 bases; junction bases outside the gene matches: 4. This CDR3 is CASSLASSGSYEQYF. CDR3 DNA sequence: TGTGCCAGCAGCTTAGCTTCTAGCGGGAGTTACGAGCAGTACTTC. Supplemented by reference TRBV11-2 and TRBJ2-7, the full variable domain reads EAGVAQSPRYKIIEKRQSVAFWCNPISGHATLYWYQQILGQGPKLLIQFQNNGVVDDSQLPKDRFSAERLKGVDSTLKIQPAKLEDSAVYLCASSLASSGSYEQYFGPGTRLTVT.

The chain couples TRBV7-9 to TRBJ2-7; 7 nucleotides agree with TRBD1. Germline lookup yields CDR1 SEHNR and CDR2 FQNEAQ (reference sequence). The CDR3 covers 13 residues. Unmatched junction bases numbered 3, after V lost 5 bases and J lost 2 bases. DNA of the CDR3: TGTGCCAGCAGCCCGGGACAGCCCTACGAGCAGTACTTC. Translated, it gives CASSPGQPYEQYF.

About this clone: This specimen includes other DNA sequences encoding the same CDR3. This chain joins TRBV19 and TRBJ1-1; D ambiguous. The V gene's germline CDR1 is LNHDA and CDR2 SQIVND (reference sequence). The CDR3 spans 14 residues. Trimming removed 3 bases at V and 0 bases at J, with 8 bases between. The CDR3 loop is CASSISTVNTEAFF. CDR3 coding DNA: TGTGCCAGTAGTATTTCAACAGTGAACACTGAAGCTTTCTTT.

This clone was observed a single time. The sample holds other DNA sequences that translate to the same CDR3. The chain uses TRBV5-1 and TRBJ1-5; 7 bases map to TRBD1. With V trimmed by 0 bases and J by 4 bases, 1 base remained unmatched. The CDR3 loop spans 14 amino acids. Germline V CDR1 and CDR2: SGHRS, YFSETQ. The CDR3 DNA is TGCGCCAGCAGCTTGGCAGGGGGGAATCAGCCCCAGCATTTT. Translating it yields CASSLAGGNQPQHF. Using reference TRBV5-1 and TRBJ1-5 for the parts outside the CDR3, the full variable domain is KAGVTQTPRYLIKTRGQQVTLSCSPISGHRSVSWYQQTPGQGLQFLFEYFSETQRNKGNFPGRFSGRQFSNSRSEMNVSTLELGDSALYLCASSLAGGNQPQHFGDGTRLSIL.

The rearrangement joins TRBV9 to TRBJ1-3; 9 nucleotides match TRBD1. CDR1 SGDLS and CDR2 YYNGEE come from the germline V gene. V lost 4 bases and J lost 1; bases outside the gene matches: 3. The CDR3 is made up of 15 amino acids. The CDR3 is CASSFGTGSGNTIYF. The CDR3 bases are TGTGCCAGCAGCTTTGGGACAGGGTCTGGAAACACCATATATTTT.

This clone was counted a few times. The rearrangement uses TRBV21-1 and TRBJ1-5; the table calls TRBD1, which could not be checked here. TRBV21-1 is a pseudogene. CDR3 size: 12 residues. CDR3 in DNA: TGTGCCAGCCCGACAGGGACTCAGCCCCAGCATTTT. This translates into CASPTGTQPQHF.

In nucleotides, the CDR3 is TGCAGCGTTGGGGGACAGGGTGACTACTACGAGCAGTACTTC. Its translation is CSVGGQGDYYEQYF. V and J are TRBV29-1 and TRBJ2-7, with 9 bases identical to TRBD1. The V segment lost 4 bases and the J segment 3 bases; nucleotides outside the gene matches: 7. CDR1 and CDR2 (germline): SQVTM, ANQGSEA. The CDR3 has 14 amino acids.

The rearrangement links TRBV10-3 to TRBJ2-1, with TRBD2 identical over 8 bases. V was clipped by 10 bases and J by 9 bases; unmatched bases: 8. Germline lookup yields CDR1 ENHRY and CDR2 SYGVKD. There are 12 residues in the CDR3. The CDR3 region has the DNA TGTGCCACCCGGGAGGGTCTGATTGAGCAGTTCTTC. This gives the protein CATREGLIEQFF.

This clone was seen a single time. V usage is TRBV5-1 and J usage is TRBJ2-7; 9 nucleotides align to TRBD1. Germline CDR1 SGHRS, CDR2 YFSETQ. The CDR3 has 15 residues. V was pared by 3 bases and J by 7 bases, with 11 bases of the junction left unmatched. CDR3 bases: TGCGCCAGCAGCTACACAGGGGGCGCGGAGTGGGAGCAGTACTTC. Encoded protein: CASSYTGGAEWEQYF.

The chain recombines TRBV7-2 with TRBJ2-5; D unclear. The CDR3 length is 13 residues. Trimming took off 1 base at V and 2 bases at J, with 5 bases between the two ends. Germline CDR1 and CDR2: SGHTA and FQGNSA. CDR3 loop: CASSLGLQETQYF. CDR3 DNA: TGTGCCAGCAGCTTAGGACTTCAAGAGACCCAGTACTTC.

The chain uses TRBV18 and TRBJ1-2; tentative D call: TRBD1 (5 bases). Per germline, CDR1 KGHSH and CDR2 LQKENI. The ends were cut back, 2 bases at V and 4 bases at J, with 11 bases in the middle. The CDR3 covers 14 residues. Here the CDR3 DNA reads TGTGCCAGCTCACCAGGGACGGGGGGCTATGGCTACACCTTC. It specifies CASSPGTGGYGYTF.

The chain has TRBV4-2 and TRBJ1-5, with TRBD1 matching over 9 bases. The V gene's germline CDR1 is LGHNA and CDR2 YNFKEQ. The CDR3 spans 17 residues. V dropped 0 bases and J dropped 6; count of bases not matched to a gene: 9. CDR3 region: CASSQDPPTGGVQPQHF. The CDR3 coding sequence is TGTGCCAGCAGCCAAGATCCCCCCACAGGGGGCGTTCAGCCCCAGCATTTT.

J is TRBJ2-7 and V is TRBV6-5; 9 bases are shared with TRBD1. CDR1 MNHEY and CDR2 SVGAGI come from the germline V gene. J lost 6 bases, V lost 7 bases, and 10 bases had no gene match. The CDR3 covers 14 residues. The CDR3 region has the DNA TGTGCCAGCAAAACGTGGACAGGGGATGTCGAGCAGTACTTC. Protein product: CASKTWTGDVEQYF.

V usage is TRBV5-1 and J usage is TRBJ2-7, with D uncertain. Germline lookup yields CDR1 SGHRS and CDR2 YFSETQ. V lost 5 bases and J 0 bases, leaving 15 bases between the germline ends. There are 15 residues in the CDR3. The CDR3 region is CASRIDTSSSYEQYF. In DNA, the CDR3 is TGCGCCAGCAGGATTGACACCTCCAGCTCCTACGAGCAGTACTTC.

The V call is TRBV7-9, the J call TRBJ2-2, with 10 bases lining up with TRBD2. This CDR3 contains 16 residues. Trimming removed 6 bases from V and 6 bases from J; junction bases left unmatched: 10. Per the germline V gene, CDR1 is SEHNR and CDR2 is FQNEAQ (reference sequence). CDR3 loop: CASRYLAGAPPGELFF. The CDR3, as DNA: TGTGCCAGCAGATATCTAGCGGGGGCCCCTCCCGGGGAGCTGTTTTTT.

The CDR3 sequence is CASSSPGLANIGFYNEQFF. The DNA of the CDR3 is TGTGCCAGCAGCTCCCCGGGACTAGCGAATATAGGCTTCTACAATGAGCAGTTCTTC. V gene TRBV7-9 combines with J gene TRBJ2-1, with 10 bases that match TRBD2. V was pared by 4 bases and J by 3 bases, with 15 bases of the junction left unmatched. CDR3 size: 19 residues. Looked up from germline, CDR1 is SEHNR and CDR2 is FQNEAQ (reference sequence).

This clone was detected once. The J gene is TRBJ2-1, the V gene TRBV9; a possible D gene is TRBD2 (6 bases). CDR3 size: 14 residues. V was clipped by 8 bases and J by 1 base, with 13 bases between them. Germline assignment: CDR1 SGDLS and CDR2 YYNGEE. For the CDR3, the DNA is TGTGCCAGTAGTGGTGGGACTTCCTACAATGAGCAGTTCTTC. Protein sequence: CASSGGTSYNEQFF.

The sample holds one count of this clone. The chain recombines TRBV7-6 with TRBJ1-4; tentatively, D is TRBD1 (6 bases). V was trimmed by 4 bases and J by 3 bases, leaving 12 bases between them. The CDR3 length is 15 residues. Germline CDR1 SGHVS, CDR2 FNYEAQ. DNA for the CDR3: TGTGCCAGCAGCTCCGAGGGACAAGCTAATGAAAAACTGTTTTTT. This translates into CASSSEGQANEKLFF.

This sequence joins TRBV9 and TRBJ2-2; 7 nucleotides align to TRBD1. J gave up 4 bases and V 4 bases, and 7 bases lay outside the gene matches. There are 15 residues in the CDR3. In germline, CDR1 is SGDLS, CDR2 YYNGEE. CDR3 region: CASSPRQGTTGELFF. The CDR3 nucleotides are TGTGCCAGCAGCCCTCGACAGGGTACCACCGGGGAGCTGTTTTTT.

The chain recombines TRBV7-9 with TRBJ2-7, with a tentative D call TRBD2 (5 bases). Germline V gene sequence: CDR1 SEHNR, CDR2 FQNEAQ (reference sequence). The V and J ends lost 5 bases and 5 bases respectively, with 19 bases between them. This CDR3 has 15 amino acids. DNA for the CDR3: TGTGCCAGCAGCCAAAGTACGGGGATTAGCCACGAGCAGTACTTC. Protein product: CASSQSTGISHEQYF.

This clone has only one observation. The chain combines TRBV18 with TRBJ1-1; perhaps TRBD1 as D (6 bases). The V gene's germline CDR1 is KGHSH and CDR2 LQKENI. The ends were cut back, 0 bases at V and 1 base at J, with 9 bases in the middle. There are 15 residues in the CDR3. The CDR3 nucleotides are TGTGCCAGCTCACCACCGGGGGGGCGGAACACTGAAGCTTTCTTT. Protein product: CASSPPGGRNTEAFF. Using reference TRBV18 and TRBJ1-1 for the parts outside the CDR3, the full variable domain is NAGVMQNPRHLVRRRGQEARLRCSPMKGHSHVYWYRQLPEEGLKFMVYLQKENIIDESGMPKERFSAEFPKEGPSILRIQQVVRGDSAAYFCASSPPGGRNTEAFFGQGTRLTVV.

This clone was observed a single time. The gene calls are TRBV7-8 and TRBJ1-6; TRBD1 is a possible D gene (6 bases). The CDR3 is 14 residues long. V lost 3 bases and J lost 7, with 10 bases in between. Germline loops: CDR1 SGHVS, CDR2 FQNEAQ. CDR3 sequence: CASSLLQGNSPLHF. Here the CDR3 DNA reads TGTGCCAGCAGCTTGTTACAGGGAAATTCACCCCTCCACTTT.

The chain carries TRBV5-1 and TRBJ1-1; perhaps TRBD1 as D (5 bases). V lost 4 bases, J lost 5 bases, and 12 bases lay in between. The germline V gene encodes CDR1 SGHRS and CDR2 YFSETQ. CDR3 length equals 13 residues. The CDR3 region is CASSPPGGTEAFF. CDR3 coding DNA: TGCGCCAGCAGCCCCCCGGGGGGAACTGAAGCTTTCTTT.

Comment on this clone: The sample holds other DNA sequences that translate to the same CDR3. The rearrangement joins TRBV30 to TRBJ1-6, with 7 bases identical to TRBD1. V lost 4 bases to trimming and J lost 9 bases; unmatched junction nucleotides: 9. CDR3 length: 14 residues. CDR1 and CDR2 from the germline V gene are GTSNPN and SVGIG (reference sequence). CDR3 nucleotides: TGTGCCTGGAACCTCGACAGGGTAGTTTCACCCCTCCACTTT. This gives the protein CAWNLDRVVSPLHF.

The CDR3 loop is CASSPGGASGNEQFF. CDR3 bases: TGTGCCAGCAGCCCAGGAGGGGCTTCGGGCAATGAGCAGTTCTTC. J is TRBJ2-1 and V is TRBV28; D perhaps matches TRBD2 (6 bases). V gave up 6 bases and J gave up 6 bases, with 18 bases separating them. Germline V gene lookup returns CDR1 MDHEN and CDR2 SYDVKM. This CDR3 region has 15 residues.